These T cell receptor beta chains were read from a single sample in a study of human T cells and chemical hapten exposure. TCRdb recomputed calls from the RACE reads with MiXCR, one row per CDR3 protein. The sample comprises approximately 52,000 distinct CDR3 sequences, around 9.4% of which are singletons, and 14% rests with the top ten. This specimen was whole blood, taken in connection with sensitization to the hapten diphenylcyclopropenone (DPC). All receptors come from a woman aged 40-49 years with alopecia areata. Some clones in this sample may be carry-over from other donors' samples. The CDR3 runs from the conserved cysteine through the conserved F or W. D genes are given only for firm matches. Clone size is shown for a subset of rows, as once, few, many or a class of expanded clone.

j_gene: TRBJ2-3
v_gene: TRBV4-1
len: 17
abundance: NA
d_gene: TRBD1
CDR3aa: CASSQDRQGVATDTQYF
CDR3nt: TGCGCCAGCAGCCAAGATCGACAGGGGGTGGCCACAGATACGCAGTATTTT

j_gene: TRBJ2-7
v_gene: TRBV2
len: 13
abundance: many
d_gene: NA
CDR3aa: CASNEGFSYEQYF
CDR3nt: TGTGCCAGCAACGAGGGGTTCTCCTACGAGCAGTACTTC

j_gene: TRBJ1-2
v_gene: TRBV14
len: 15
abundance: many
d_gene: NA
CDR3aa: CASSQGGASSYGYTF
CDR3nt: TGTGCCAGCAGCCAAGGGGGGGCGAGTAGCTATGGCTACACCTTC

j_gene: TRBJ1-2
v_gene: TRBV12-3/TRBV12-4
len: 12
abundance: many
d_gene: NA
CDR3aa: CASCESLEGYTF
CDR3nt: TGTGCCAGCTGCGAAAGTCTCGAAGGCTACACCTTC

j_gene: TRBJ2-7
v_gene: TRBV30
len: 17
abundance: many
d_gene: TRBD2
CDR3aa: CAWSAPPRLAVTYEQYF
CDR3nt: TGTGCCTGGAGTGCACCCCCCCGACTAGCGGTTACCTACGAGCAGTACTTC

j_gene: TRBJ2-3
v_gene: TRBV6-1
len: 15
abundance: many
d_gene: NA
CDR3aa: CASSDQAGGADTQYF
CDR3nt: TGTGCCAGCAGTGATCAGGCGGGTGGGGCAGATACGCAGTATTTT

j_gene: TRBJ1-1
v_gene: TRBV7-6
len: 17
abundance: many
d_gene: NA
CDR3aa: CASSRRAGGRSDTEAFF
CDR3nt: TGTGCCAGCAGCCGTCGAGCCGGGGGTCGGTCCGACACTGAAGCTTTCTTT

j_gene: TRBJ1-5
v_gene: TRBV2
len: 15
abundance: few
d_gene: TRBD1
CDR3aa: CASSPGQGGYQPQHF
CDR3nt: TGTGCCAGCAGTCCGGGACAGGGGGGTTATCAGCCCCAGCATTTT

j_gene: TRBJ1-6
v_gene: TRBV11-1
len: 14
abundance: many
d_gene: TRBD1
CDR3aa: CASSRTGNNSPLHF
CDR3nt: TGTGCCAGCAGCAGGACAGGGAACAATTCACCCCTCCACTTT

j_gene: TRBJ1-5
v_gene: TRBV18
len: 17
abundance: many
d_gene: NA
CDR3aa: CASSPDGGTYSNQPQHF
CDR3nt: TGTGCCAGCTCCCCAGATGGGGGAACTTATAGCAATCAGCCCCAGCATTTT

j_gene: TRBJ1-1
v_gene: TRBV20-1
len: 15
abundance: many
d_gene: NA
CDR3aa: CSASPTGRVGTEAFF
CDR3nt: TGCAGTGCTAGTCCTACAGGGAGGGTCGGCACTGAAGCTTTCTTT

j_gene: TRBJ2-1
v_gene: TRBV27
len: 17
abundance: few
d_gene: TRBD2
CDR3aa: CATNGGLAGGSYNEQFF
CDR3nt: TGTGCCACGAACGGAGGACTAGCGGGGGGGTCCTACAATGAGCAGTTCTTC

j_gene: TRBJ2-3
v_gene: TRBV20-1
len: 14
abundance: many
d_gene: NA
CDR3aa: CSAREGPGTDTQYF
CDR3nt: TGCAGTGCTAGAGAAGGCCCCGGGACAGATACGCAGTATTTT

j_gene: TRBJ2-7
v_gene: TRBV6-6
len: 15
abundance: many
d_gene: NA
CDR3aa: CASSPPSGTGNEQYF
CDR3nt: TGTGCCAGCAGCCCCCCCTCCGGGACGGGTAACGAGCAGTACTTC

j_gene: TRBJ1-1
v_gene: TRBV5-1
len: 15
abundance: many
d_gene: NA
CDR3aa: CASSLDGARTSEAFF
CDR3nt: TGCGCCAGCAGCCTAGACGGGGCGAGAACTTCTGAAGCTTTCTTT

j_gene: TRBJ2-3
v_gene: TRBV7-2
len: 15
abundance: NA
d_gene: NA
CDR3aa: CASSLRGGGTDTQYF
CDR3nt: TGTGCCAGCAGCTTACGCGGCGGGGGCACAGATACGCAGTATTTT

j_gene: TRBJ1-1
v_gene: TRBV10-3
len: 13
abundance: many
d_gene: NA
CDR3aa: CAISVKGNTEAFF
CDR3nt: TGTGCCATCAGTGTCAAGGGGAACACTGAAGCTTTCTTT

j_gene: TRBJ2-1
v_gene: TRBV11-2
len: 14
abundance: few
d_gene: TRBD2
CDR3aa: CASSSLAGRNEQFF
CDR3nt: TGTGCCAGCAGCTCCTTAGCGGGGCGCAATGAGCAGTTCTTC

j_gene: TRBJ1-1
v_gene: TRBV5-1
len: 16
abundance: many
d_gene: TRBD1
CDR3aa: CASSPPRDSYHTEAFF
CDR3nt: TGCGCCAGCAGCCCTCCCCGGGACAGCTATCACACTGAAGCTTTCTTT

j_gene: TRBJ1-2
v_gene: TRBV20-1
len: 14
abundance: NA
d_gene: NA
CDR3aa: CSARAREGLGGYTF
CDR3nt: TGCAGTGCTAGAGCCAGAGAGGGGCTAGGAGGCTACACCTTC

j_gene: TRBJ2-7
v_gene: TRBV30
len: 13
abundance: many
d_gene: TRBD1
CDR3aa: CAWDTGGIGEQYF
CDR3nt: TGTGCCTGGGATACAGGGGGCATTGGCGAGCAGTACTTC

j_gene: TRBJ1-1
v_gene: TRBV6-1
len: 11
abundance: many
d_gene: NA
CDR3aa: CASRVRLNAFF
CDR3nt: TGTGCCAGCAGGGTTCGCTTGAACGCTTTCTTT

j_gene: TRBJ2-2
v_gene: TRBV6-2/TRBV6-3
len: 14
abundance: NA
d_gene: NA
CDR3aa: CASSYRVAAGELFF
CDR3nt: TGTGCCAGCAGTTACAGGGTAGCCGCCGGGGAGCTGTTTTTT

j_gene: TRBJ2-1
v_gene: TRBV30
len: 16
abundance: NA
d_gene: TRBD2
CDR3aa: CAWTPPRGFVYNEQFF
CDR3nt: TGTGCCTGGACCCCCCCGCGGGGGTTTGTGTACAATGAGCAGTTCTTC

j_gene: TRBJ2-1
v_gene: TRBV6-5
len: 15
abundance: many
d_gene: TRBD2
CDR3aa: CASSKASGGAHEQFF
CDR3nt: TGTGCCAGCAGTAAAGCTAGCGGGGGGGCACATGAGCAGTTCTTC

j_gene: TRBJ2-1
v_gene: TRBV29-1
len: 13
abundance: many
d_gene: NA
CDR3aa: CSVRYLTVNEQFF
CDR3nt: TGCAGCGTGCGTTACTTAACTGTCAATGAGCAGTTCTTC

j_gene: TRBJ1-3
v_gene: TRBV2
len: 16
abundance: few
d_gene: NA
CDR3aa: CASSESHASSGNTIYF
CDR3nt: TGTGCCAGCAGTGAAAGCCACGCGTCCTCTGGAAACACCATATATTTT

j_gene: TRBJ1-5
v_gene: TRBV12-3/TRBV12-4
len: 17
abundance: many
d_gene: NA
CDR3aa: CASSLEVGGNSNQPQHF
CDR3nt: TGTGCCAGCAGTTTAGAGGTGGGGGGGAATAGCAATCAGCCCCAGCATTTT

j_gene: TRBJ2-7
v_gene: TRBV10-2
len: 11
abundance: many
d_gene: NA
CDR3aa: CASLDRGEQYF
CDR3nt: TGCGCCAGCCTCGATCGGGGCGAGCAGTACTTC

j_gene: TRBJ2-4
v_gene: TRBV2
len: 16
abundance: NA
d_gene: NA
CDR3aa: CASSTQGDRTKNIQYF
CDR3nt: TGTGCCAGCAGTACCCAGGGAGACCGAACCAAAAACATTCAGTACTTC

j_gene: TRBJ1-5
v_gene: TRBV14
len: 14
abundance: many
d_gene: NA
CDR3aa: CASSQDASNQPQHF
CDR3nt: TGTGCCAGCAGCCAAGATGCTAGCAATCAGCCCCAGCATTTT

j_gene: TRBJ2-3
v_gene: TRBV7-9
len: 16
abundance: few
d_gene: NA
CDR3aa: CASSLDLTVSTDTQYF
CDR3nt: TGTGCCAGCAGCTTAGATCTAACAGTTTCCACAGATACGCAGTATTTT

j_gene: TRBJ1-4
v_gene: TRBV20-1
len: 16
abundance: many
d_gene: TRBD1
CDR3aa: CSARVGTDATNEKLFF
CDR3nt: TGCAGTGCTAGAGTTGGGACAGACGCAACTAATGAAAAACTGTTTTTT

j_gene: TRBJ1-1
v_gene: TRBV5-6
len: 12
abundance: NA
d_gene: NA
CDR3aa: CASSWTGAEAFF
CDR3nt: TGTGCCAGCAGCTGGACGGGGGCCGAAGCTTTCTTT

j_gene: TRBJ2-2
v_gene: TRBV28
len: 15
abundance: once
d_gene: NA
CDR3aa: CASRDPSLLGGELFF
CDR3nt: TGTGCCAGCAGGGATCCGTCGCTCCTGGGCGGGGAGCTGTTTTTT

j_gene: TRBJ2-2
v_gene: TRBV9
len: 13
abundance: few
d_gene: NA
CDR3aa: CASSVAHTGELFF
CDR3nt: TGTGCCAGCAGCGTAGCTCACACCGGGGAGCTGTTTTTT

j_gene: TRBJ2-4
v_gene: TRBV7-9
len: 16
abundance: few
d_gene: NA
CDR3aa: CASSRRGEKGKNIQYF
CDR3nt: TGTGCCAGCAGCCGACGCGGGGAGAAGGGCAAAAACATTCAGTACTTC

j_gene: TRBJ2-7
v_gene: TRBV5-1
len: 13
abundance: many
d_gene: NA
CDR3aa: CASSWNGVYEQYF
CDR3nt: TGCGCCAGCAGCTGGAACGGTGTTTACGAGCAGTACTTC

j_gene: TRBJ2-1
v_gene: TRBV7-6
len: 14
abundance: NA
d_gene: NA
CDR3aa: CASSLEGGYNEQFF
CDR3nt: TGTGCCAGCAGCTTAGAAGGCGGGTACAATGAGCAGTTCTTC

j_gene: TRBJ1-6
v_gene: TRBV20-1
len: 13
abundance: NA
d_gene: TRBD1
CDR3aa: CSAGGTGSIPLHF
CDR3nt: TGCAGTGCTGGGGGGACAGGGTCTATACCCCTCCACTTT

j_gene: TRBJ2-7
v_gene: TRBV12-3/TRBV12-4
len: 14
abundance: many
d_gene: NA
CDR3aa: CASSLGGSSYEQYF
CDR3nt: TGTGCCAGCAGCCTCGGAGGGAGCTCCTACGAGCAGTACTTC

j_gene: TRBJ2-7
v_gene: TRBV6-5
len: 11
abundance: many
d_gene: NA
CDR3aa: CASSRSGEQYF
CDR3nt: TGTGCCAGCAGCCGCTCGGGCGAGCAGTACTTC

j_gene: TRBJ2-1
v_gene: TRBV4-1
len: 18
abundance: NA
d_gene: TRBD2
CDR3aa: CASSQERLASSSYNEQFF
CDR3nt: TGCGCCAGCAGCCAAGAAAGACTAGCGTCTAGCTCCTACAATGAGCAGTTCTTC

j_gene: TRBJ1-1
v_gene: TRBV29-1
len: 10
abundance: NA
d_gene: NA
CDR3aa: CSVGNTEAFF
CDR3nt: TGCAGCGTTGGGAACACTGAAGCTTTCTTT

j_gene: TRBJ2-1
v_gene: TRBV6-2/TRBV6-3
len: 14
abundance: many
d_gene: TRBD1
CDR3aa: CASSRDREGNEQFF
CDR3nt: TGTGCCAGCAGCCGGGACAGGGAAGGGAATGAGCAGTTCTTC

j_gene: TRBJ2-5
v_gene: TRBV20-1
len: 14
abundance: few
d_gene: TRBD2
CDR3aa: CSASLAGGPWGQYF
CDR3nt: TGCAGTGCTTCTTTAGCGGGGGGACCCTGGGGCCAGTACTTC